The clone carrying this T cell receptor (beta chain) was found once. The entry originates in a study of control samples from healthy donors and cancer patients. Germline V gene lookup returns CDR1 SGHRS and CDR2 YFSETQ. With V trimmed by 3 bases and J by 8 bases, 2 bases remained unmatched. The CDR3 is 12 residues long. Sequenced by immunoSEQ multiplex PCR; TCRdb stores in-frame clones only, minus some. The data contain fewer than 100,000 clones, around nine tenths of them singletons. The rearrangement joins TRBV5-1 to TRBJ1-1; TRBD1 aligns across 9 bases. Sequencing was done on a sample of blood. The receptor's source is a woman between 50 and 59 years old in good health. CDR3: CASSWGTGEAFF. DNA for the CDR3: TGCGCCAGCAGCTGGGGGACAGGGGAAGCTTTCTTT.